Following are 8 T cell receptor beta chains from one sample sequenced in a study of early T cells in non-severe SARS-CoV-2 infection. MiXCR, applied by TCRdb to the 5' RACE reads, yields one record per CDR3 protein. The sample lists tens of thousands of distinct CDR3 sequences, around 6% occurring once. The sequenced sample consisted of whole blood. All receptors come from an adult who was a healthcare worker with PCR-confirmed SARS-CoV-2 infection or an uninfected control (not recorded which).

This clonotype was recorded at least ten times. The V gene is TRBV29-1, the J gene TRBJ2-3; D is perhaps TRBD1 (6 bases). V lost 7 bases and J 5 bases, leaving 25 bases between the germline ends. CDR1 is SQVTM, CDR2 ANQGSEA, per germline. CDR3 size: 16 residues. The CDR3 loop is CSGGVSRGLFQDTQYF. CDR3 DNA: TGCAGCGGTGGGGTTAGCAGGGGTCTCTTTCAAGATACGCAGTATTTT.

This clonotype was observed many times. For the CDR3, the DNA is TGTGCCAGCAGTGTACGGCACAGGGGCCTCAATGAGCAGTTCTTC. It encodes CASSVRHRGLNEQFF. The chain carries TRBV25-1 and TRBJ2-1; 7 bases map to TRBD1. V dropped 4 bases and J dropped 6; count of bases not matched to a gene: 9. The germline gives CDR1 MGHDK, CDR2 SYGVNS. The CDR3 length is 15 residues.

The rearrangement joins TRBV6-5 to TRBJ1-4, with no clear D. The CDR3 is 14 amino acids. Trimming removed 2 bases at V and 8 bases at J, with 12 bases between. Looked up from germline, CDR1 is MNHEY and CDR2 is SVGAGI. The CDR3 DNA follows: TGTGCCAGCAGTTACGGGGTAGCAAGGGAAAAACTGTTTTTT. This encodes CASSYGVAREKLFF.

This clonotype occurred many times. The V gene is TRBV5-4, the J gene TRBJ2-7; 12 positions agree with TRBD2. In germline, CDR1 is SGHNT, CDR2 YYREEE (reference sequence). This CDR3 spans 15 amino acids. The junction had 4 bases not matched to a gene; V was cut back by 4 bases and J by 2 bases. CDR3 loop: CASSTRTSGTYEQYF. Here the CDR3 DNA reads TGTGCCAGCAGCACCAGGACTAGCGGGACCTACGAGCAGTACTTC. The full variable domain, completed using reference TRBV5-4 and TRBJ2-7, is ETGVTQSPTHLIKTRGQQVTLRCSSQSGHNTVSWYQQALGQGPQFIFQYYREEENGRGNFPPRFSGLQFPNYSSELNVNALELDDSALYLCASSTRTSGTYEQYFGPGTRLTVT.

This clonotype was found many times. The chain links TRBV11-3 to TRBJ2-2; D gene uncertain. Germline assignment: CDR1 SGHNT and CDR2 YENEEA. CDR3 length equals 14 residues. V shed 2 bases and J shed 2 bases, with 6 bases lying between them. CDR3 in DNA: TGTGCCAGCAGCTTATCCCCTAACACCGGGGAGCTGTTTTTT. This gives the protein CASSLSPNTGELFF.

The rearrangement uses TRBV20-1 and TRBJ2-7, with 8 bases lining up with TRBD2. V lost 6 bases, J lost 5 bases, and 12 bases stayed unmatched. Germline CDR1 and CDR2: DFQATT and SNEGSKA (reference sequence). The CDR3 is made up of 14 amino acids. CDR3 region: CSAPPSGLDHEQYF. Written as DNA, the CDR3 is TGCAGTGCACCCCCGTCGGGACTAGACCACGAGCAGTACTTC.

This clonotype was found many times. The J gene is TRBJ1-1, the V gene TRBV12-3 or TRBV12-4, with 9 nucleotides matching TRBD1. This CDR3 spans 16 amino acids. The ends lost 6 bases at V and 5 bases at J; junction bases unmatched: 13. CDR3 loop: CASSLGDRVGLTEAFF. In nucleotides, the CDR3 is TGTGCCAGCAGCCTTGGGGACAGGGTTGGTTTGACTGAAGCTTTCTTT.

With respect to this clonotype: This may come from a read error, since a much larger clone is one base off. This chain links TRBV4-3 with TRBJ1-4; TRBD1 is a possible D gene (6 bases). The V end lost 5 bases, the J end lost 5 bases, and 15 bases lay between the germline ends. Germline V gene sequence: CDR1 LGHNA, CDR2 YSLEER. This CDR3 region has 15 residues. CDR3 in amino acids: CASSGGHRENEKLFF. The CDR3 DNA sequence: TGCGCCAGCAGCGGCGGCCACAGGGAAAATGAAAAACTGTTTTTT.